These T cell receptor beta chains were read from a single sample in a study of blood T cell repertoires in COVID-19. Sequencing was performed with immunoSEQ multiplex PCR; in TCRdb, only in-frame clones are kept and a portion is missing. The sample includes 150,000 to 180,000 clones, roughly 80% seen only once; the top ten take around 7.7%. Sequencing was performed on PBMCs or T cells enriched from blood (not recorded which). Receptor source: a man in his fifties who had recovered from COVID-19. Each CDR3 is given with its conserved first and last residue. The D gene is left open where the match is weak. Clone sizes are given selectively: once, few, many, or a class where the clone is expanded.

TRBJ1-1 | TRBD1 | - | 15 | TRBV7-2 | TGTGCCAGCAGCTCACAGGGGGCGGGTTTGACTGAAGCTTTCTTT | CASSSQGAGLTEAFF
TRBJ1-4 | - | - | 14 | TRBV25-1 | TGTGCCAGCAGCCCCTTAGAGAAAGAGGAAAAACTGTTTTTT | CASSPLEKEEKLFF
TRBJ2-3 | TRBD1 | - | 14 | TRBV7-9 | TGTGCCAGCAGCATCGGACAGGGCGGAGATACGCAGTATTTT | CASSIGQGGDTQYF
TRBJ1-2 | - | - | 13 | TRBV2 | TGTGCCAGCAGTGGACAGACCAAAGGCGGCTACACCTTC | CASSGQTKGGYTF
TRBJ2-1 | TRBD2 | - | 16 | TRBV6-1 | TGTGCCAGCAGTGAAGCGATTCGGACTAGCCTCAATGAGCAGTTCTTC | CASSEAIRTSLNEQFF
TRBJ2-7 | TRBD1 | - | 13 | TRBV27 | TGTGCCAGCAGTTTAGGGACAGGTTACGAGCAGTACTTC | CASSLGTGYEQYF
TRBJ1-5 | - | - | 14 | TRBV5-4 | TGTGCCAGCAGCTTGTTCAGTAGCAATCAGCCCCAGCATTTT | CASSLFSSNQPQHF
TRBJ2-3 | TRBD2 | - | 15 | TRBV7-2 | TGTGCCAGCAGCTTATATGGACTAGCCACAGATACGCAGTATTTT | CASSLYGLATDTQYF
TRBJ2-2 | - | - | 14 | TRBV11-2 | TGTGCCAGCAGCTTAGGTCGGTCGACCGGGGAGCTGTTTTTT | CASSLGRSTGELFF
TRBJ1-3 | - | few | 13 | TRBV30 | TGTGCCTGGAGTGCAAACTCTGGAAACACCATATATTTT | CAWSANSGNTIYF
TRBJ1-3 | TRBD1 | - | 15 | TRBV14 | TGTGCCAGCAGCCAGGGACAGTACTCTGGAAACACCATATATTTT | CASSQGQYSGNTIYF
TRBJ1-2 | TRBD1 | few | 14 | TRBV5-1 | TGCGCCAGCAGCCGGGACAGGGTTTTAGATGGCTACACCTTC | CASSRDRVLDGYTF
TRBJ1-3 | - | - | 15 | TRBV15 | TGTGCCACCAGCAGAGAGGGGCTCTCTGGAAACACCATATATTTT | CATSREGLSGNTIYF
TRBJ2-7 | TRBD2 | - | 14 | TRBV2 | TGTGCCAGCAGTACTAGCGGGGGAGTCTACGAGCAGTACTTC | CASSTSGGVYEQYF
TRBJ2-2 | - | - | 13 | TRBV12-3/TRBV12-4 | TGTGCCAGCAGGCGACAGAGCACCGGGGAGCTGTTTTTT | CASRRQSTGELFF
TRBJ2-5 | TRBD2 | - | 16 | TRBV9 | TGTGCCAGCAGCGAAGGACTAGCGGGGGGCCAAGAGACCCAGTACTTC | CASSEGLAGGQETQYF
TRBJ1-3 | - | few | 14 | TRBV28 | TGTGCCAGCACACTGTCGGGTACTGGAAACACCATATATTTT | CASTLSGTGNTIYF
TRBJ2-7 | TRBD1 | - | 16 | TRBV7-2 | TGTGCCAGCAGCTTAGCTGCAACAGGGGGCGCATACGAGCAGTACTTC | CASSLAATGGAYEQYF
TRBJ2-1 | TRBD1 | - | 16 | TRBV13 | TGTGCCAGCACACACACCGGGACAGGGTCCTACAATGAGCAGTTCTTC | CASTHTGTGSYNEQFF
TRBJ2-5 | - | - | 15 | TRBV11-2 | TGTGCCAGCAGCCTAAGGGGCTTAATCCAAGAGACCCAGTACTTC | CASSLRGLIQETQYF
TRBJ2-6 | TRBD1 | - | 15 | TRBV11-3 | TGTGCCAGCAGCCGGACAGGGTCTGGGGCCAACGTCCTGACTTTC | CASSRTGSGANVLTF
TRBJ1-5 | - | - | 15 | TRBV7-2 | TGTGCCAGCAGCTTTGGACACACTAGCAATCAGCCCCAGCATTTT | CASSFGHTSNQPQHF
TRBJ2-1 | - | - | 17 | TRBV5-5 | TGTGCCAGCAGCCTGGGAGTGGCAGGGAGGCCCTACAATGAGCAGTTCTTC | CASSLGVAGRPYNEQFF
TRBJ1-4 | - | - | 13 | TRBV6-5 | TGTGCCAGCAGAACAGGTCCGAAGGAAAAACTGTTTTTT | CASRTGPKEKLFF
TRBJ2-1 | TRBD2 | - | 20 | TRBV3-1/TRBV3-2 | TGTGCCAGCAGCCAAGATGCCGGGACTAGCGGGGTCAGGAGTTACAATGAGCAGTTCTTC | CASSQDAGTSGVRSYNEQFF
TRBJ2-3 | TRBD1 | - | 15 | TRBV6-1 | TGTGCCAGCAGTGATTCCGCGAGGGGGCCAGATACGCAGTATTTT | CASSDSARGPDTQYF
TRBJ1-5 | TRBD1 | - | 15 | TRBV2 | TGTGCCAGCAGTCCACAGGGGATTAACAATCAGCCCCAGCATTTT | CASSPQGINNQPQHF
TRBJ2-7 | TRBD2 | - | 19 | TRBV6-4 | TGTGCCAGCAGTGCCCCCACCTTTGGACTAGCGGACAACTACTACGAGCAGTACTTC | CASSAPTFGLADNYYEQYF
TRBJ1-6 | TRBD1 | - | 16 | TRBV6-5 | TGTGCCAGCAGTTACGCGGCAGGGGGCGGTAATTCACCCCTCCACTTT | CASSYAAGGGNSPLHF
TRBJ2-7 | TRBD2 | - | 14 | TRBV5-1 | TGCGCCAGCAGCTTAGGGACTACCCAGGCCGAGCAGTACTTC | CASSLGTTQAEQYF
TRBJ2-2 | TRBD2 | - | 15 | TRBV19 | TGTGCCAGTAGTATCCAGCGGGGGGGCACCGGGGAGCTGTTTTTT | CASSIQRGGTGELFF
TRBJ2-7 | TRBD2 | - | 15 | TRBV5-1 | TGCGCCAGCAGCCCCCTAGCGGGGGTGGTAGGCGAGCAGTACTTC | CASSPLAGVVGEQYF
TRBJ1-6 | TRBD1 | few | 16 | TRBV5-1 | TGCGCCAGCAGCTTGACCACGGGACAGGGAGTTTCACCCCTCCACTTT | CASSLTTGQGVSPLHF
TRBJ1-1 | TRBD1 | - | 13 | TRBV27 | TGTGCCAGCAGTTTAGGGACAGGGACTGAAGCTTTCTTT | CASSLGTGTEAFF
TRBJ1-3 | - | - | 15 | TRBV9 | TGTGCCAGCAGCGCAAACACGTTCGCTGGAAACACCATATATTTT | CASSANTFAGNTIYF
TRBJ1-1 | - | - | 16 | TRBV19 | TGTGCCAGTAGTATAAGGTCGAGGTCTCAGAACACTGAAGCTTTCTTT | CASSIRSRSQNTEAFF